The 31 T cell receptor beta chains presented below share a single source sample, sequenced in a study of blood T cell repertoires in COVID-19. Generated by immunoSEQ multiplex PCR, the TCRdb table keeps only in-frame clones and is missing some. The data contain around 150,000 clones, more than 80% of them singletons. The sample comprised peripheral blood. The receptors shown here come from a man in his sixties with acute or convalescent COVID-19.

V gene TRBV11-2 combines with J gene TRBJ1-1, with 7 positions matching TRBD1. With 5 bases clipped from V and 8 bases from J, the junction kept 11 bases outside the gene matches. Germline CDR1 reads SGHAT; CDR2 reads FQNNGV. This CDR3 contains 14 residues. CDR3 DNA sequence: TGTGCCAGCAGCCCCGAGACAGGGAAGGGGGAAGCTTTCTTT. This encodes CASSPETGKGEAFF.

The rearrangement uses TRBV6-6 and TRBJ2-7; 10 nucleotides agree with TRBD2. Per the germline V gene, CDR1 is MNHNY and CDR2 is SVGAGI (reference sequence). The junction had 6 bases not matched to a gene; V was cut back by 6 bases and J by 1 base. This CDR3 has 15 amino acids. DNA for the CDR3: TGTGCCAGCAGACCCGGACTAGCGGATTCCTACGAGCAGTACTTC. As protein: CASRPGLADSYEQYF.

CDR3: CASSLDPGPNTEAFF. The DNA for the CDR3 is TGTGCCAGCAGCTTAGACCCAGGGCCGAACACTGAAGCTTTCTTT. The J gene is TRBJ1-1, the V gene TRBV11-2; D possibly corresponds to TRBD1 (5 bases). Per germline, CDR1 SGHAT and CDR2 FQNNGV. The CDR3 runs to 15 residues. The V gene lost 0 bases and the J gene lost 1 base, with 9 bases spanning the gap.

This clone was observed once. The CDR3 loop reads CAWSALNTEAFF. CDR3 DNA sequence: TGTGCCTGGAGTGCACTTAACACTGAAGCTTTCTTT. This chain joins TRBV30 and TRBJ1-1; no clear D gene. This CDR3 has 12 amino acids. V lost 1 base and J 2 bases, leaving 5 bases between the germline ends. Germline V gene sequence: CDR1 GTSNPN, CDR2 SVGIG (reference sequence).

The chain links TRBV5-1 to TRBJ2-3; weak D call: TRBD2 (5 bases). CDR3 length: 12 residues. Between the trimmed V and J ends, which lost 4 bases and 4 bases, there was a span of 7 bases. CDR1 is SGHRS and CDR2 is YFSETQ in the germline V gene. CDR3 DNA sequence: TGCGCCAGCAGCGAGGGTTCAGATACGCAGTATTTT. Translating gives CASSEGSDTQYF. The whole variable domain, filled in from reference TRBV5-1 and TRBJ2-3, reads KAGVTQTPRYLIKTRGQQVTLSCSPISGHRSVSWYQQTPGQGLQFLFEYFSETQRNKGNFPGRFSGRQFSNSRSEMNVSTLELGDSALYLCASSEGSDTQYFGPGTRLTVL.

The genes are TRBV5-1 and TRBJ2-3; 11 nucleotides agree with TRBD2. The V segment lost 4 bases and the J segment 2 bases; nucleotides outside the gene matches: 6. CDR1 SGHRS and CDR2 YFSETQ come from the germline V gene. The CDR3 is made up of 16 amino acids. The CDR3 spells CASSPPGLAATDTQYF. DNA for the CDR3: TGCGCCAGCAGCCCACCGGGACTAGCGGCCACAGATACGCAGTATTTT.

There are a few counts of this clone. The rearrangement joins TRBV7-9 to TRBJ1-2; D remains unclear. The CDR3 totals 12 residues. Germline assignment: CDR1 SEHNR and CDR2 FQNEAQ (reference sequence). V lost 0 bases, J lost 8 bases, and 7 bases lay in between. Here the CDR3 reads CASSLAGEGYTF. CDR3 nucleotide sequence: TGTGCCAGCAGCTTAGCCGGAGAAGGCTACACCTTC.

J is TRBJ2-1 and V is TRBV10-2; 11 positions agree with TRBD2. The CDR3 spans 16 residues. V shed 5 bases and J 7 bases; nucleotides not matched to a gene: 10. The V gene's germline CDR1 is WSHSY and CDR2 SAAADI. This CDR3 reads CASSSSSGGWGNEQFF. CDR3 sequence (DNA): TGCGCCAGCAGTTCTTCTAGCGGGGGGTGGGGGAATGAGCAGTTCTTC.

The rearrangement links TRBV6-6 to TRBJ2-5; 8 nucleotides line up with TRBD2. Germline V gene data show CDR1 as MNHNY and CDR2 as SVGAGI (reference sequence). The V and J ends lost 6 bases and 4 bases, in that order; junction bases with no gene match: 16. The CDR3 loop spans 17 amino acids. DNA for the CDR3: TGTGCCAGCAGGCGACGAGCGACTAGCGCCGGGGGAGAGACCCAGTACTTC. Its translation is CASRRRATSAGGETQYF.

V usage is TRBV2 and J usage is TRBJ1-4, with TRBD1 matching 10 bases. Germline values: CDR1 SNHLY, CDR2 FYNNEI. The V segment lost 5 bases and the J segment 7 bases; nucleotides outside the gene matches: 4. The length of the CDR3 is 14 residues. The CDR3 protein is CASSRQGASEKLFF. CDR3 in DNA: TGTGCCAGCAGTCGACAGGGGGCGAGTGAAAAACTGTTTTTT. Full variable domain (remainder filled in from reference TRBV2 and TRBJ1-4): EPEVTQTPSHQVTQMGQEVILRCVPISNHLYFYWYRQILGQKVEFLVSFYNNEISEKSEIFDDQFSVERPDGSNFTLKIRSTKLEDSAMYFCASSRQGASEKLFFGSGTQLSVL.

The V call is TRBV5-1, the J call TRBJ2-2; 7 bases are a match to TRBD2. The CDR3 is 14 residues long. Per the germline V gene, CDR1 is SGHRS and CDR2 is YFSETQ. Unmatched junction bases numbered 1, after V lost 5 bases and J lost 0 bases. The CDR3 DNA sequence: TGCGCCAGCAGACTAGCGCCGAACACCGGGGAGCTGTTTTTT. Translating it yields CASRLAPNTGELFF.

This sequence joins TRBV7-9 and TRBJ1-4; TRBD1 agrees at 10 bases. Trimming cost V 4 bases and J 8 bases; bases outside gene matches: 7. The CDR3 covers 15 residues. Germline V CDR1 and CDR2: SEHNR, FQNEAQ (reference sequence). CDR3 amino acids: CASSWAGTGAEKLFF. The CDR3 DNA is TGTGCCAGCAGCTGGGCCGGGACAGGGGCCGAAAAACTGTTTTTT.

The chain couples TRBV7-9 to TRBJ2-7; 8 nucleotides agree with TRBD2. Germline CDR1 SEHNR, CDR2 FQNEAQ (reference sequence). The CDR3 spans 13 residues. V trimming: 8 bases; J trimming: 2 bases; junction bases outside the gene matches: 5. CDR3 amino acids: CASSSGGTYEQYF. The DNA for the CDR3 is TGTGCCAGCTCCAGCGGGGGCACCTACGAGCAGTACTTC.

This rearrangement joins TRBV19 to TRBJ2-3; the D gene is possibly TRBD1 (6 bases). This CDR3 contains 14 residues. V was shortened by 6 bases and J by 5 bases, with 15 bases between the two germline ends. Germline V gene sequence: CDR1 LNHDA, CDR2 SQIVND (reference sequence). CDR3 loop: CASRAPTGRDTQYF. In DNA form, the CDR3 reads TGTGCCAGTAGGGCCCCGACAGGCCGAGATACGCAGTATTTT.

The chain joins TRBV19 to TRBJ2-2; 12 nucleotides agree with TRBD1. Germline values: CDR1 LNHDA, CDR2 SQIVND (reference sequence). This CDR3 comprises 15 residues. V lost 6 bases to trimming and J lost 7 bases; unmatched junction nucleotides: 6. The CDR3 DNA reads as TGTGCCAGTAGGCCGGGACAGGGGGCCAGCGGGGAGCTGTTTTTT. Amino acids: CASRPGQGASGELFF.

The chain couples TRBV19 to TRBJ2-2; 7 positions agree with TRBD1. J was trimmed by 2 bases and V by 5 bases; bases with no gene match: 5. There are 15 residues in the CDR3. Germline V gene sequence: CDR1 LNHDA, CDR2 SQIVND (reference sequence). This CDR3 is CASSQRGRNTGELFF. As DNA, the CDR3 is TGTGCCAGTAGTCAGAGGGGGCGAAACACCGGGGAGCTGTTTTTT.

V and J are TRBV20-1 and TRBJ2-2, with a weak D call TRBD2 (6 bases). Trimming took 3 bases from V and 4 from J, leaving 21 bases between them. This CDR3 has 17 residues. Germline V gene lookup returns CDR1 DFQATT and CDR2 SNEGSKA (reference sequence). This CDR3 reads CSASPMVGGSGTGELFF. CDR3 bases: TGCAGTGCTAGTCCAATGGTCGGGGGATCGGGCACCGGGGAGCTGTTTTTT.

The rearrangement uses TRBV27 and TRBJ2-2, with 7 bases identical to TRBD1. The trim removed 6 bases at V and 4 bases at J, leaving 2 bases unmatched. There are 13 residues in the CDR3. The germline CDR1 and CDR2 sequences are MNHEY and SMNVEV (reference sequence). The CDR3 region has the DNA TGTGCCAGCAGAGGGGGCGGCACCGGGGAGCTGTTTTTT. It translates to CASRGGGTGELFF.

This clone was seen only once. V gene TRBV3-1 (or the pseudogene TRBV3-2) combines with J gene TRBJ1-5; D call uncertain. Germline CDR1 LGHDT, CDR2 YNNKEL (reference sequence). V lost 0 bases and J lost 3, with 9 bases in between. The CDR3 loop spans 15 amino acids. CDR3 DNA sequence: TGTGCCAGCAGCCAAGATGCGATGTACAATCAGCCCCAGCATTTT. Protein product: CASSQDAMYNQPQHF.

This clone appeared once. This rearrangement joins TRBV6-6 to TRBJ1-5; the D is unclear. Per the germline V gene, CDR1 is MNHNY and CDR2 is SVGAGI (reference sequence). The CDR3 is 14 residues long. Between the trimmed V and J ends, which lost 5 bases and 0 bases, there was a span of 8 bases. In DNA, the CDR3 is TGTGCCAGCAGTGCCTCTAATAGCAATCAGCCCCAGCATTTT. Protein sequence: CASSASNSNQPQHF.

The rearrangement uses TRBV2 and TRBJ1-1; 7 bases fit TRBD1. Germline V CDR1 and CDR2: SNHLY, FYNNEI. After removal of 7 bases from V and 1 base from J, the junction contained 9 bases not matched to a gene. This CDR3 is 15 amino acids long. Here the CDR3 reads CASKWETGRNTEAFF. In DNA, the CDR3 is TGTGCCAGCAAGTGGGAGACAGGGCGGAACACTGAAGCTTTCTTT.

The genes are TRBV7-8 and TRBJ2-3, with TRBD1 as a possible D gene (5 bases). Per germline, CDR1 SGHVS and CDR2 FQNEAQ. The CDR3 covers 13 residues. The V gene lost 2 bases and the J gene lost 3 bases, with 6 bases spanning the gap. The CDR3 coding sequence is TGTGCCAGCAGCTTACAGGGTACAGATACGCAGTATTTT. This translates into CASSLQGTDTQYF. Full variable domain (remainder filled in from reference TRBV7-8 and TRBJ2-3): GAGVSQSPRYKVAKRGQDVALRCDPISGHVSLFWYQQALGQGPEFLTYFQNEAQLDKSGLPSDRFFAERPEGSVSTLKIQRTQQEDSAVYLCASSLQGTDTQYFGPGTRLTVL.

This chain links TRBV19 with TRBJ1-2; a possible D gene is TRBD1 (6 bases). Trimming pared 5 bases from V and 4 bases from J, leaving 20 bases between. The CDR3 runs to 16 residues. The germline V gene has CDR1 LNHDA and CDR2 SQIVND (reference sequence). CDR3 protein: CASSPMGGADRYGYTF. The CDR3 bases are TGTGCCAGTAGTCCGATGGGGGGGGCGGATCGCTATGGCTACACCTTC.

V and J are TRBV30 and TRBJ1-1, with D uncertain. From germline, CDR1 is GTSNPN and CDR2 SVGIG (reference sequence). V lost 8 bases to trimming and J lost 2 bases, with 12 bases between them. CDR3 length: 12 residues. The CDR3 nucleotides are TGTGCCGGCAGGCCCACCAACACTGAAGCTTTCTTT. The encoded protein is CAGRPTNTEAFF.

The V call is TRBV7-9, the J call TRBJ2-1, with 12 bases that match TRBD2. CDR3 length: 13 amino acids. V lost 6 bases and J lost 7; bases outside the gene matches: 1. The germline gives CDR1 SEHNR, CDR2 FQNEAQ (reference sequence). As DNA, the CDR3 is TGTGCCAGCAGGGGGACTAGCGGGAATGAGCAGTTCTTC. Its translation: CASRGTSGNEQFF.

This chain joins TRBV5-1 and TRBJ2-7; 9 bases map to TRBD1. The CDR3 has 14 amino acids. V dropped 3 bases and J dropped 1; count of bases not matched to a gene: 2. CDR1 SGHRS and CDR2 YFSETQ come from the germline V gene. The CDR3 DNA follows: TGCGCCAGCAGCTCCGGGACAGGGTCCTACGAGCAGTACTTC. Translating it yields CASSSGTGSYEQYF.

The V and J genes are TRBV5-5 and TRBJ2-2; no definite D call. Germline V gene lookup returns CDR1 SGHKS and CDR2 YYEKEE (reference sequence). Trimming stripped 2 bases from V and 9 bases from J, with 8 bases between. This CDR3 spans 12 amino acids. The CDR3 spells CASSFWAWELFF. The CDR3 DNA is TGTGCCAGCAGCTTTTGGGCCTGGGAGCTGTTTTTT.

The V and J genes are TRBV7-9 and TRBJ1-4; the D is unclear. The CDR3 is made up of 15 amino acids. The ends were cut back, 2 bases at V and 0 bases at J, with 7 bases in the middle. Per germline, CDR1 SEHNR and CDR2 FQNEAQ (reference sequence). CDR3 nucleotides: TGTGCCAGCAGCTTAAACACCGCAACTAATGAAAAACTGTTTTTT. It yields the protein CASSLNTATNEKLFF.

The chain joins TRBV29-1 to TRBJ2-4; D uncertain. The CDR3 covers 13 residues. Deletions cut 5 bases from V and 9 bases from J, with 17 bases between. Germline V gene data show CDR1 as SQVTM and CDR2 as ANQGSEA. The CDR3 region has the DNA TGCAGCGTTCTCCCGGTTCCGCCGCGCATTCAGTACTTC. It is translated as CSVLPVPPRIQYF.

The chain uses TRBV5-1 and TRBJ2-1, with 9 bases matching TRBD1. Looked up from germline, CDR1 is SGHRS and CDR2 is YFSETQ. V dropped 5 bases and J dropped 6; count of bases not matched to a gene: 9. This CDR3 contains 15 residues. CDR3 nucleotides: TGCGCCAGCAGACCCATTGGGACAGGGCCCAATGAGCAGTTCTTC. Translating it yields CASRPIGTGPNEQFF.

The chain couples TRBV4-2 to TRBJ2-3, with 12 bases matching TRBD2. The CDR3 runs to 16 residues. Trimming at V came to 3 bases and at J to 4 bases, leaving 5 bases not matched to a gene. Germline V gene lookup returns CDR1 LGHNA and CDR2 YNFKEQ. The CDR3 DNA reads as TGTGCCAGCAGCCAGGCCGCTAGCGGGGGGGCAGATACGCAGTATTTT. The encoded protein is CASSQAASGGADTQYF.